This T cell receptor (beta chain) was recorded in a study of vaccination and CD4 T cells after COVID-19. For the study at large: Median draw time for post-COVID samples was approximately 94 days post-diagnosis (range 35 to 161).

Once obtained from cultured CD4+ T cells, the DNA was sequenced using the Oncomine TCR Beta short-read assay. Cultures of CD4+ T cells served as the source for extracting genomic DNA. TCRdb passed the PCR reads through MiXCR, listing each CDR3 protein once. This table holds some 19,000 distinct CDR3 sequences, around two fifths found once. Treatment defined: 10-day PBMC culture with coronavirus spike peptide pools or control peptides (ViraFEST assay). CDR1 is MGHDK and CDR2 is SYGVNS in the germline V gene. The CDR3 totals 15 residues. The V gene lost 3 bases and the J gene lost 3 bases, with 12 bases spanning the gap. On this clonotype itself: The antigen is undetermined.

The sample comprised cultured CD4+ T cells from blood. The chain joins TRBV25-1 to TRBJ1-3; D might be TRBD1 (5 bases). This TCR came from a human donor with COVID-19. The CDR3 region is CASSDRGVRGNTIYF. CDR3 in DNA: TGTGCCAGCAGTGATCGAGGGGTACGTGGAAACACCATATATTTT.